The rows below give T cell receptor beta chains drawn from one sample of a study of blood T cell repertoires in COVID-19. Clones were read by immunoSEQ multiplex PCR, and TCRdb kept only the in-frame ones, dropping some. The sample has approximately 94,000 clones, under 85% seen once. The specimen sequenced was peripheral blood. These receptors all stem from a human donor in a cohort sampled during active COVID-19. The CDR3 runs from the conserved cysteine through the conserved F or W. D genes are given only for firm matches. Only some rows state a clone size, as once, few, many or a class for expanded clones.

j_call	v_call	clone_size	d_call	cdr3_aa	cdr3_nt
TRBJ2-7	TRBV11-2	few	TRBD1	CASSLRGRDSFYEQYF	TGTGCCAGCAGCTTGAGGGGAAGGGACAGCTTTTACGAGCAGTACTTC
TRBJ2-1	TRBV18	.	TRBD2	CASSPGGGYNEQFF	TGTGCCAGCTCACCTGGGGGGGGATACAATGAGCAGTTCTTC
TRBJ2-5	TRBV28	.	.	CASSPPGRGSETQYF	TGTGCCAGCAGTCCTCCCGGTAGGGGTAGTGAGACCCAGTACTTC
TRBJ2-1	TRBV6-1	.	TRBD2	CASSALLAGGRVNEQFF	TGTGCCAGCAGTGCCCTACTAGCGGGAGGCAGGGTCAATGAGCAGTTCTTC
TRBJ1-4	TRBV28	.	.	CATRQVVSEKLFF	TGTGCCACCCGACAGGTAGTAAGTGAAAAACTGTTTTTT
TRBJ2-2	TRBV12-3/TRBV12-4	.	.	CASSFGTGELFF	TGTGCCAGCAGTTTCGGCACCGGGGAGCTGTTTTTT
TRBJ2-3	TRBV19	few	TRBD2	CASSASGTSNTQYF	TGTGCCAGTAGCGCTAGCGGAACCTCGAATACGCAGTATTTT
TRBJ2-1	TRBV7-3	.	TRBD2	CASSLLAGPTDNEQFF	TGTGCCAGCAGCTTACTAGCGGGGCCCACCGACAATGAGCAGTTCTTC
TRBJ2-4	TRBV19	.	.	CASSIRGDLTGVKNIQYF	TGTGCCAGTAGTATCCGGGGGGACCTGACAGGGGTCAAAAACATTCAGTACTTC
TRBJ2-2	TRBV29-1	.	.	CSVGGLAGNTGELFF	TGCAGCGTTGGCGGTCTAGCTGGGAACACCGGGGAGCTGTTTTTT
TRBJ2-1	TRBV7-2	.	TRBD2	CASSLSGGGGAPRTNEQFF	TGTGCCAGCAGCTTATCCGGTGGCGGGGGGGCCCCCCGTACGAATGAGCAGTTCTTC
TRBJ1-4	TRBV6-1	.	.	CASSEVFLRATNEKLFF	TGTGCCAGCAGTGAAGTATTTTTGAGGGCAACTAATGAAAAACTGTTTTTT
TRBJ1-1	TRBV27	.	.	CASSAQRRNTEAFF	TGTGCCAGCAGTGCCCAGAGGCGGAACACTGAAGCTTTCTTT
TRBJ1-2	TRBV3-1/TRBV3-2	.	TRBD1	CASSLQGANYGYTF	TGTGCCAGCAGCCTACAGGGGGCAAACTATGGCTACACCTTC
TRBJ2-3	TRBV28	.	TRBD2	CASSLRASGSTDTQYF	TGTGCCAGCAGTTTAAGGGCTAGCGGGAGCACAGATACGCAGTATTTT
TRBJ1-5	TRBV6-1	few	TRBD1	CASSELGTGNTQPQHF	TGTGCCAGCAGTGAACTTGGGACAGGGAATACTCAGCCCCAGCATTTT
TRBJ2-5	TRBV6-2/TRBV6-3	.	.	CASSSSRVETQYF	TGTGCCAGCAGTTCGTCCAGGGTTGAGACCCAGTACTTC
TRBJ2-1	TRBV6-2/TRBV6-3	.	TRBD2	CASSSSGRSYNEQFF	TGTGCCAGCAGTTCTAGCGGGAGATCCTACAATGAGCAGTTCTTC
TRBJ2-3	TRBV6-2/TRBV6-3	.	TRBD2	CASSSGTSGMRTDTQYF	TGTGCCAGCAGTTCCGGGACTAGCGGGATGCGCACAGATACGCAGTATTTT
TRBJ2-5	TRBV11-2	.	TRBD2	CASSPTAGGGETQYF	TGTGCCAGCAGCCCGACGGCGGGGGGCGGGGAGACCCAGTACTTC
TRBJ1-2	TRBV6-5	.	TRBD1	CASSSLQGADYGYTF	TGTGCCAGCAGCTCATTACAGGGGGCGGACTATGGCTACACCTTC
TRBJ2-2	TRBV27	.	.	CASSPDRFSNTGELFF	TGTGCCAGCAGTCCTGACAGGTTCTCAAACACCGGGGAGCTGTTTTTT
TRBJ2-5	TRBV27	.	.	CASRGHLQETQYF	TGTGCCAGCAGGGGACACTTACAAGAGACCCAGTACTTC
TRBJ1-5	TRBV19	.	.	CATDSVSHSNQPQHF	TGTGCCACTGACAGTGTTTCCCATAGCAATCAGCCCCAGCATTTT
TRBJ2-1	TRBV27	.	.	CASSLYASSYNEQFF	TGTGCCAGCAGTTTATATGCCAGCTCCTACAATGAGCAGTTCTTC
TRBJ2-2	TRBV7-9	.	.	CASRVAGHFTGELFF	TGTGCCAGCAGGGTCGCAGGACATTTCACCGGGGAGCTGTTTTTT
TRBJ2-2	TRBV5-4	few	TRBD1	CASSRPPGQGSTGELFF	TGTGCCAGCAGCAGGCCACCGGGACAGGGGTCCACCGGGGAGCTGTTTTTT
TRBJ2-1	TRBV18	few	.	CASSPVTGGGEQFF	TGTGCCAGCTCACCGGTCACCGGGGGAGGTGAGCAGTTCTTC
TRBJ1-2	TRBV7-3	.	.	CASSLNAARGGNGYTF	TGTGCCAGCAGCTTAAATGCCGCCAGAGGAGGCAATGGCTACACCTTC
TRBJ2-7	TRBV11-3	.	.	CASSPGGRDTYEQYF	TGTGCCAGCAGCCCAGGCGGAAGGGACACCTACGAGCAGTACTTC
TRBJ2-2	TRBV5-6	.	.	CASSLKGTQNTGELFF	TGTGCCAGCAGCTTGAAGGGGACTCAAAACACCGGGGAGCTGTTTTTT
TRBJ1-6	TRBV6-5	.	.	CASSLLRLESPLHF	TGTGCCAGCAGTTTACTACGCCTTGAATCACCCCTCCACTTT